The 20 T cell receptor beta chains presented below share a single source sample, sequenced in a study of cytomegalovirus exposure and HLA in healthy donors. The PCR had 60 Vbeta and 13 Jbeta primers. Sequencing was performed with immunoSEQ multiplex PCR; in TCRdb, only in-frame clones are kept and a portion is missing. The sample shows some 150,000 clones, roughly 72% of them seen only once. Sequencing used PBMCs. The receptors derive from a man aged 25-45 years in good health and CMV-seronegative.

The chain combines TRBV28 with TRBJ1-5, with TRBD1 matching 8 bases. V shed 5 bases and J 6 bases; nucleotides not matched to a gene: 6. The CDR3 is 14 amino acids. The germline gives CDR1 MDHEN, CDR2 SYDVKM. The CDR3, as DNA: TGTGCCAGCAGTCCCCGGACAGGGCGTCAGCCCCAGCATTTT. It codes for CASSPRTGRQPQHF.

This clone was picked up one time. The chain recombines TRBV6-5 with TRBJ1-6; 9 bases match TRBD1. Germline CDR1 MNHEY, CDR2 SVGAGI. After removal of 6 bases from V and 7 bases from J, the junction contained 4 bases not matched to a gene. The CDR3 spans 14 residues. The CDR3 sequence is CASSLQGANSPLHF. In DNA, the CDR3 is TGTGCCAGCAGCTTACAGGGGGCGAATTCACCCCTCCACTTT.

The rearrangement links TRBV5-1 to TRBJ2-1; 11 nucleotides agree with TRBD1. The V segment lost 1 base and the J segment 4 bases; nucleotides outside the gene matches: 4. The CDR3 is 16 residues long. The germline V gene encodes CDR1 SGHRS and CDR2 YFSETQ. The CDR3 reads CASSLQGQGGYNEQFF. CDR3 sequence (DNA): TGCGCCAGCAGCTTGCAGGGACAGGGGGGATACAATGAGCAGTTCTTC.

The chain is built from TRBV6-5 and TRBJ1-2; no clear D. V was cut by 6 bases and J by 4 bases, with 15 bases left in between. The germline V gene encodes CDR1 MNHEY and CDR2 SVGAGI. This CDR3 region has 14 residues. CDR3 region: CASRLSGNSYGYTF. CDR3 sequence (DNA): TGTGCCAGCAGGCTATCTGGTAACAGCTATGGCTACACCTTC.

V and J are TRBV28 and TRBJ1-2, with 8 bases fitting TRBD1. Trimming cost V 1 base and J 8 bases; bases outside gene matches: 3. The CDR3 spans 13 residues. Germline lookup yields CDR1 MDHEN and CDR2 SYDVKM. CDR3 in amino acids: CASSLSGGGGYTF. CDR3 nucleotides: TGTGCCAGCAGTTTATCAGGGGGCGGCGGCTACACCTTC.

The chain carries TRBV27 and TRBJ2-7; D is ambiguous. Germline V gene data show CDR1 as MNHEY and CDR2 as SMNVEV (reference sequence). Trimming took 0 bases from V and 6 from J, leaving 12 bases between them. This CDR3 region has 14 residues. The CDR3 protein is CASSLSSAGFEQYF. In DNA, the CDR3 is TGTGCCAGCAGTTTATCGAGTGCCGGTTTCGAGCAGTACTTC.

The CDR3 is CASSPTGGNQPQHF. In DNA, the CDR3 is TGTGCCAGCAGCCCTACGGGAGGCAATCAGCCCCAGCATTTT. This sequence joins TRBV7-8 and TRBJ1-5; D gene unclear. From germline, CDR1 is SGHVS and CDR2 FQNEAQ. CDR3 length: 14 residues. The V end was cut by 5 bases, the J end by 2 bases, with 10 bases between.

This CDR3 reads CASSQDLGPGVTQYF. CDR3 in DNA: TGCGCCAGCAGCCAAGATCTGGGCCCGGGGGTGACCCAGTACTTC. The chain joins TRBV4-1 to TRBJ2-5; tentative D call: TRBD2 (6 bases). Germline-derived CDR1 and CDR2 are MGHRA and YSYEKL. The CDR3 contains 15 residues. The V end lost 0 bases, the J end lost 7 bases, and 15 bases lay between the germline ends.

In DNA, the CDR3 is TGTGCCACCAGCCTTGGACAGGGGCCTAATAATTCACCCCTCCACTTT. This translates into CATSLGQGPNNSPLHF. V gene TRBV15 combines with J gene TRBJ1-6, with 9 nucleotides matching TRBD1. Germline V gene data show CDR1 as LNHNV and CDR2 as YYDKDF (reference sequence). The CDR3 is 16 amino acids. Trimming removed 5 bases from V and 5 bases from J; junction bases left unmatched: 7.

CDR3 DNA sequence: TGTGCCAGCAGCTTGGGCCAGGGAAGAGATACGCAGTATTTT. Translated: CASSLGQGRDTQYF. The V gene is TRBV5-4, the J gene TRBJ2-3; maybe TRBD1 (5 bases). The CDR3 has 14 amino acids. In germline, CDR1 is SGHNT, CDR2 YYREEE (reference sequence). V was shortened by 0 bases and J by 5 bases, with 10 bases between the two germline ends.

This clone came up a few times. The chain combines TRBV7-9 with TRBJ2-5, with 8 bases identical to TRBD2. V shed 3 bases and J 6 bases; nucleotides not matched to a gene: 6. The CDR3 totals 14 residues. From germline, CDR1 is SEHNR and CDR2 FQNEAQ (reference sequence). The CDR3 DNA follows: TGTGCCAGCAGCTTTGGCGGGGGGCGGCAGACCCAGTACTTC. Translated: CASSFGGGRQTQYF.

The rearrangement links TRBV7-5 to TRBJ1-6; the DNA was not compared with TRBD1, the D call given in the table. TRBV7-5 is assigned pseudogene status. The CDR3 contains 15 residues. CDR3 residues: CVRSLLQGFPSPLHF. The CDR3, as DNA: TGTGTCAGAAGCTTGCTTCAGGGGTTCCCCTCACCCCTCCACTTT.

The gene calls are TRBV4-2 and TRBJ1-2; D may be TRBD1 (5 bases). V shed 0 bases and J shed 8 bases, with 16 bases lying between them. The germline V gene encodes CDR1 LGHNA and CDR2 YNFKEQ. The CDR3 is 15 residues long. Written as DNA, the CDR3 is TGTGCCAGCAGCCAAGACTTAAAGGGGCGGGGAGGCTACACCTTC. It is translated as CASSQDLKGRGGYTF.

This clone was observed a handful of times. J is TRBJ2-7 and V is TRBV30, with 8 positions matching TRBD1. V was pared by 0 bases and J by 2 bases, with 3 bases of the junction left unmatched. The CDR3 extends over 14 amino acids. Looked up from germline, CDR1 is GTSNPN and CDR2 is SVGIG (reference sequence). The CDR3 loop is CAWSVGTGPYEQYF. CDR3 nucleotides: TGTGCCTGGAGTGTAGGGACAGGCCCCTACGAGCAGTACTTC.

The chain uses TRBV28 and TRBJ1-6; TRBD1 might be the D (6 bases). Trimming removed 8 bases at V and 7 bases at J, with 15 bases between. Germline CDR1 MDHEN, CDR2 SYDVKM. This CDR3 has 14 residues. This CDR3 reads CASAGGPLNSPLHF. The CDR3 DNA follows: TGTGCCAGCGCGGGGGGGCCCCTAAATTCACCCCTCCACTTT. Full variable domain (outside the CDR3, taken from reference TRBV28 and TRBJ1-6): DVKVTQSSRYLVKRTGEKVFLECVQDMDHENMFWYRQDPGLGLRLIYFSYDVKMKEKGDIPEGYSVSREKKERFSLILESASTNQTSMYLCASAGGPLNSPLHFGNGTRLTVT.

This chain connects TRBV9 to TRBJ1-4; no firm D call. The germline CDR1 and CDR2 sequences are SGDLS and YYNGEE. V was pared by 3 bases and J by 8 bases, with 11 bases between. This CDR3 region has 13 residues. CDR3 residues: CASSAAGAEKLFF. For the CDR3, the DNA is TGTGCCAGCAGCGCCGCGGGAGCCGAAAAACTGTTTTTT.

As regards this clone: At one of its ends the junction is not consistent with the germline gene, which may arise from a read error. V gene TRBV5-6 combines with J gene TRBJ1-6; 7 bases are shared with TRBD1. The V gene's germline CDR1 is SGHDT and CDR2 YYEEEE. This CDR3 is 14 amino acids long. In DNA form, the CDR3 reads TGTGCCAGCAGCGCCCGGGACAGAAATTCACCCCTCAACTTT. Its translation: CASSARDRNSPLNF. The full variable domain, with the rest looked up from reference TRBV5-6 and TRBJ1-6, is DAGVTQSPTHLIKTRGQQVTLRCSPKSGHDTVSWYQQALGQGPQFIFQYYEEEERQRGNFPDRFSGHQFPNYSSELNVNALLLGDSALYLCASSARDRNSPLNFGNGTRLTVT.

V and J are TRBV19 and TRBJ2-2, with 8 positions matching TRBD1. Trimming took 7 bases from V and 1 from J; bases not matched to a gene: 8. Per germline, CDR1 LNHDA and CDR2 SQIVND (reference sequence). The CDR3 runs 16 residues. CDR3 sequence reads: CASTMNGQGNTGELFF. CDR3 DNA sequence: TGTGCCAGTACCATGAATGGACAGGGGAACACCGGGGAGCTGTTTTTT.

The chain joins TRBV7-2 to TRBJ2-1; 7 bases line up with TRBD1. This CDR3 spans 12 amino acids. V shed 6 bases, J shed 7 bases, and the junction held 3 bases outside the gene matches. Germline CDR1 and CDR2: SGHTA and FQGNSA. Here the CDR3 DNA reads TGTGCCAGCAGACTGACAGGGAATGAGCAGTTCTTC. Translation: CASRLTGNEQFF.

The V call is TRBV15, the J call TRBJ1-1; no clear D. The CDR3 runs 17 residues. Germline lookup yields CDR1 LNHNV and CDR2 YYDKDF (reference sequence). Trimming pared 0 bases from V and 0 bases from J, leaving 14 bases between. The CDR3 spells CATSRDSTGLMNTEAFF. The CDR3 nucleotides read TGTGCCACCAGCAGAGATAGCACCGGACTTATGAACACTGAAGCTTTCTTT. Full variable domain (rest looked up from reference TRBV15 and TRBJ1-1): DAMVIQNPRYQVTQFGKPVTLSCSQTLNHNVMYWYQQKSSQAPKLLFHYYDKDFNNEADTPDNFQSRRPNTSFCFLDIRSPGLGDTAMYLCATSRDSTGLMNTEAFFGQGTRLTVV.